The 17 T cell receptor beta chains below were found in one sample sequenced in a study of T cell responses to AZD1222 COVID-19 vaccine. Sequencing was performed with immunoSEQ multiplex PCR; in TCRdb, only in-frame clones are kept and a portion is missing. The top ten clones hold roughly 8% of a sample with roughly 200,000 clones, around 90% of them seen once. The sample in question was peripheral blood, obtained on day 0 of AZD1222 vaccination. These receptors were collected from an adult in good health.

The rearrangement joins TRBV6-1 to TRBJ1-3, with D unresolved. V lost 0 bases to trimming and J lost 0 bases, with 12 bases between them. The CDR3 has 17 amino acids. CDR1 MNHNS and CDR2 SASEGT come from the germline V gene. For the CDR3, the DNA is TGTGCCAGCAGTGAAGCGCTACGGCCGAGCTCTGGAAACACCATATATTTT. It yields the protein CASSEALRPSSGNTIYF.

The chain couples TRBV30 to TRBJ1-4, with a possible D match to TRBD1 (6 bases). Germline CDR1 is GTSNPN and CDR2 is SVGIG (reference sequence). Trimming took off 0 bases at V and 5 bases at J, with 10 bases between the two ends. There are 14 residues in the CDR3. The CDR3 sequence is CAWSVQGGNEKLFF. CDR3 in DNA: TGTGCCTGGAGTGTACAGGGAGGGAATGAAAAACTGTTTTTT.

V and J are TRBV5-1 and TRBJ1-5; D call uncertain. CDR1 is SGHRS, CDR2 YFSETQ, per germline. The CDR3 extends over 14 amino acids. V shed 0 bases and J shed 3 bases, with 7 bases lying between them. CDR3 protein: CASSLGGLNQPQHF. CDR3 in DNA: TGCGCCAGCAGCTTGGGGGGTCTCAATCAGCCCCAGCATTTT.

This chain links TRBV7-8 with TRBJ2-5; the match to TRBD2 covers 8 bases. The trim removed 5 bases at V and 0 bases at J, leaving 5 bases unmatched. The length of the CDR3 is 15 residues. Looked up from germline, CDR1 is SGHVS and CDR2 is FQNEAQ. In nucleotides, the CDR3 is TGTGCCAGCAGCGGGGGACTAGGGAACCAAGAGACCCAGTACTTC. This sequence encodes CASSGGLGNQETQYF.

The rearrangement joins TRBV27 to TRBJ1-2; D is undetermined. The CDR3 sequence is 11 residues long. Trimming stripped 6 bases from V and 7 bases from J, with 9 bases between. Germline loops: CDR1 MNHEY, CDR2 SMNVEV (reference sequence). The CDR3 loop reads CASRATSGYTF. The CDR3, as DNA: TGTGCCAGCAGGGCGACTAGTGGCTACACCTTC.

The chain recombines TRBV19 with TRBJ1-4; D perhaps matches TRBD1 (5 bases). Germline CDR1 LNHDA, CDR2 SQIVND (reference sequence). The CDR3 runs to 15 residues. Trimming shortened V by 1 base and J by 8 bases, and 14 bases separated the two germline ends. CDR3 in amino acids: CASSIAEGLREKLFF. The CDR3, as DNA: TGTGCCAGTAGTATAGCCGAGGGGCTTCGGGAAAAACTGTTTTTT.

V is TRBV5-4 and J is TRBJ1-1; D remains unclear. This CDR3 has 15 residues. Germline V CDR1 and CDR2: SGHNT, YYREEE (reference sequence). V lost 0 bases and J lost 0, with 9 bases in between. The CDR3 DNA reads TGTGCCAGCAGCTTGGCCAAACGAGTGAACACTGAAGCTTTCTTT. Its translation: CASSLAKRVNTEAFF.

V and J are TRBV27 and TRBJ2-3, with TRBD1 matching over 10 bases. Trimming at V came to 6 bases and at J to 5 bases, leaving 8 bases not matched to a gene. CDR3 length equals 15 residues. CDR1 and CDR2 (germline): MNHEY, SMNVEV (reference sequence). The CDR3 spells CASRPGTGVIDTQYF. For the CDR3, the DNA is TGTGCCAGCAGACCCGGGACAGGGGTGATAGATACGCAGTATTTT.

This clone has just a few counts. This sequence joins TRBV7-9 and TRBJ2-1; D is perhaps TRBD1 (6 bases). The CDR3 totals 14 residues. The V and J ends lost 0 bases and 4 bases respectively, with 7 bases between them. CDR1 and CDR2 from the germline V gene are SEHNR and FQNEAQ (reference sequence). The CDR3 here is CASSLAGQYNEQFF. The CDR3 coding sequence is TGTGCCAGCAGCTTAGCGGGACAATACAATGAGCAGTTCTTC.

The rearrangement uses TRBV19 and TRBJ1-6, with TRBD1 matching over 8 bases. Germline V gene lookup returns CDR1 LNHDA and CDR2 SQIVND (reference sequence). The length of the CDR3 is 15 residues. Trimming took 0 bases from V and 10 from J; bases not matched to a gene: 5. In DNA, the CDR3 is TGTGCCAGTAGTATAGAGGGCAGGGGGCAATCACCCCTCCACTTT. This translates into CASSIEGRGQSPLHF.

The chain carries TRBV6-5 and TRBJ1-5; 10 bases are shared with TRBD1. This CDR3 region has 14 residues. Trimming cost V 5 bases and J 6 bases; bases outside gene matches: 4. Germline loops: CDR1 MNHEY, CDR2 SVGAGI. CDR3: CASSQTGGSQPQHF. CDR3 in DNA: TGTGCCAGCAGTCAGACAGGGGGCAGTCAGCCCCAGCATTTT.

The chain couples TRBV3-1 (or the pseudogene TRBV3-2) to TRBJ2-3; 7 bases line up with TRBD1. The length of the CDR3 is 13 residues. Germline-derived CDR1 and CDR2 are LGHDT and YNNKEL (reference sequence). After removal of 4 bases from V and 6 bases from J, the junction contained 4 bases not matched to a gene. In DNA, the CDR3 is TGTGCCAGCAGCCGACAGGGCGCCGATACGCAGTATTTT. Protein product: CASSRQGADTQYF.

The gene calls are TRBV5-1 and TRBJ1-1, with TRBD1 matching over 10 bases. The germline gives CDR1 SGHRS, CDR2 YFSETQ. V trimming: 0 bases; J trimming: 3 bases; junction bases outside the gene matches: 14. The CDR3 spans 19 residues. DNA of the CDR3: TGCGCCAGCAGCTTGGGCCCTTACCGTGGGACAGGGGTGTACACTGAAGCTTTCTTT. Its protein product is CASSLGPYRGTGVYTEAFF.

The chain uses TRBV5-4 and TRBJ2-7; weak D call: TRBD2 (6 bases). The CDR3 length is 11 residues. CDR1 and CDR2 from the germline V gene are SGHNT and YYREEE (reference sequence). The germline V and J ends were trimmed by 3 bases and 5 bases, with 6 bases remaining between them. The CDR3: CASSWGDEQYF. The CDR3 bases are TGTGCCAGCAGCTGGGGGGACGAGCAGTACTTC. Supplemented by reference TRBV5-4 and TRBJ2-7, the full variable domain reads ETGVTQSPTHLIKTRGQQVTLRCSSQSGHNTVSWYQQALGQGPQFIFQYYREEENGRGNFPPRFSGLQFPNYSSELNVNALELDDSALYLCASSWGDEQYFGPGTRLTVT.

This chain uses TRBV12-3 or TRBV12-4 with TRBJ1-1; D unresolved. Trimming left V 2 bases short and J 6 bases short, with 10 bases between. The CDR3 sequence is 13 residues long. The CDR3 here is CASSLRESAEAFF. The CDR3 DNA sequence: TGTGCCAGCAGTTTAAGGGAGTCCGCTGAAGCTTTCTTT.

The CDR3 is CASSSDFFTGELFF. CDR3 in DNA: TGTGCCAGCAGCTCGGACTTTTTCACCGGGGAGCTGTTTTTT. V usage is TRBV7-2 and J usage is TRBJ2-2; D is possibly TRBD2 (5 bases). This CDR3 spans 14 amino acids. CDR1 is SGHTA and CDR2 is FQGNSA in the germline V gene. The V and J ends lost 4 bases and 4 bases respectively, with 10 bases between them. Together with reference TRBV7-2 and TRBJ2-2, the CDR3 gives the full variable domain: GAGVSQSPSNKVTEKGKDVELRCDPISGHTALYWYRQSLGQGLEFLIYFQGNSAPDKSGLPSDRFSAERTGGSVSTLTIQRTQQEDSAVYLCASSSDFFTGELFFGEGSRLTVL.

The genes are TRBV2 and TRBJ1-1; D is unclear. CDR1 and CDR2 (germline): SNHLY, FYNNEI. With 6 bases removed from V and 4 bases from J, the gap between germline ends came to 3 bases. This CDR3 has 10 residues. CDR3 sequence reads: CASSSTEAFF. CDR3 sequence (DNA): TGTGCCAGCAGCAGCACTGAAGCTTTCTTT.